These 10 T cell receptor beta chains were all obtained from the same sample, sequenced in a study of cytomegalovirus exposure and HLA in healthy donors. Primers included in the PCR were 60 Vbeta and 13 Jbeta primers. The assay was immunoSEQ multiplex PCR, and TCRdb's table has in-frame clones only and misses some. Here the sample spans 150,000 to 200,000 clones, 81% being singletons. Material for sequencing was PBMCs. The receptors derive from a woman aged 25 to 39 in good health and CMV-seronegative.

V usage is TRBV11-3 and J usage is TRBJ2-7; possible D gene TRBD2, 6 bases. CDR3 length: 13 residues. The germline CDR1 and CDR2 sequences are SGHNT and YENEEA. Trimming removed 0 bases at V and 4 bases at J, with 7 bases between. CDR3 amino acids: CASSLEEGYEQYF. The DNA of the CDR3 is TGTGCCAGCAGCTTAGAGGAGGGTTACGAGCAGTACTTC.

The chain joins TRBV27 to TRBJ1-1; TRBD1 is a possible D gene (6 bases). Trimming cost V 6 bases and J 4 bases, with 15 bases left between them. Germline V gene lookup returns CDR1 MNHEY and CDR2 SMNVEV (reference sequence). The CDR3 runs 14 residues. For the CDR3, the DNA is TGTGCCAGCAGAGCCACAGGGATGCTCACTGAAGCTTTCTTT. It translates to CASRATGMLTEAFF.

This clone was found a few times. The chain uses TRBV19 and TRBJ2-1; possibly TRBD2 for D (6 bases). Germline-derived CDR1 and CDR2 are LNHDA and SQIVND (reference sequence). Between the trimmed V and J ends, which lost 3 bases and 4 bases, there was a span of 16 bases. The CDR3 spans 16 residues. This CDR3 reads CASSILARSAYNEQFF. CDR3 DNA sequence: TGTGCCAGTAGTATCCTAGCGCGTTCCGCTTACAATGAGCAGTTCTTC.

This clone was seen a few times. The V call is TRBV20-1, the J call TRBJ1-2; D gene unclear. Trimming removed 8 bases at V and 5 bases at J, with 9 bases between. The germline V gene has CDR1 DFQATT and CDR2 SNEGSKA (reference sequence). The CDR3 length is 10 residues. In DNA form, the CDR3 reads TGCAGTCCATTCGAGTATGGCTACACCTTC. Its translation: CSPFEYGYTF.

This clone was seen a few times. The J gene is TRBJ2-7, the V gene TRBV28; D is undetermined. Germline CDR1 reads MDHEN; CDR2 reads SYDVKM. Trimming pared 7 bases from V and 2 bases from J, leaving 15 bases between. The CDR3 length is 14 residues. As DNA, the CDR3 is TGTGCCAGCACAGAGGTTCCGGGTGCCTACGAGCAGTACTTC. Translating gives CASTEVPGAYEQYF.

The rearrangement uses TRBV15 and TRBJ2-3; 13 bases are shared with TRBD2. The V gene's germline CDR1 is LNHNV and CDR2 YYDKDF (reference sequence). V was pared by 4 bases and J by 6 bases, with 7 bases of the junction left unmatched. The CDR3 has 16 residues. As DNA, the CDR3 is TGTGCCACCAGCAAAAAACTAGCGGGGGGGCCGGATACGCAGTATTTT. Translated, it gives CATSKKLAGGPDTQYF.

The CDR3, as DNA: TGTGCCAGCAGTATCGGACAGGCGGGGGGTGAAAAACTGTTTTTT. As protein: CASSIGQAGGEKLFF. This chain joins TRBV28 and TRBJ1-4, with 7 bases identical to TRBD1. The CDR3 sequence is 15 residues long. CDR1 MDHEN and CDR2 SYDVKM come from the germline V gene. V lost 5 bases to trimming and J lost 7 bases; unmatched junction nucleotides: 10. The full variable domain, with the rest looked up from reference TRBV28 and TRBJ1-4, is DVKVTQSSRYLVKRTGEKVFLECVQDMDHENMFWYRQDPGLGLRLIYFSYDVKMKEKGDIPEGYSVSREKKERFSLILESASTNQTSMYLCASSIGQAGGEKLFFGSGTQLSVL.

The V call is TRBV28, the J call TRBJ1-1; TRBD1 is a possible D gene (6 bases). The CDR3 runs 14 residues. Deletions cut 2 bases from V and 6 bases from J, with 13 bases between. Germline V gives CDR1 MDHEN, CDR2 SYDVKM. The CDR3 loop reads CASSLTGGRAEAFF. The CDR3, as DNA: TGTGCCAGCAGTTTAACCGGGGGGCGCGCTGAAGCTTTCTTT.

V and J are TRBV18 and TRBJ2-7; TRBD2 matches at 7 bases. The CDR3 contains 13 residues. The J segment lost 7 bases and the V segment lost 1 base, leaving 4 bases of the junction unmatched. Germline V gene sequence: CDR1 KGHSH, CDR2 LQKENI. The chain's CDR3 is CASSPRAGGEQYF. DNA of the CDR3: TGTGCCAGCTCACCACGAGCCGGGGGGGAGCAGTACTTC.

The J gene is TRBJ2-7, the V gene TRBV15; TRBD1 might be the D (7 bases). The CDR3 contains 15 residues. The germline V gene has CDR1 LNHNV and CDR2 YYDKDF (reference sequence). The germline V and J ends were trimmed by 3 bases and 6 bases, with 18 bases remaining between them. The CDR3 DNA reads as TGTGCCACCAGCAGTCTAGACAGGGACTTTGGCGAGCAGTACTTC. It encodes CATSSLDRDFGEQYF.